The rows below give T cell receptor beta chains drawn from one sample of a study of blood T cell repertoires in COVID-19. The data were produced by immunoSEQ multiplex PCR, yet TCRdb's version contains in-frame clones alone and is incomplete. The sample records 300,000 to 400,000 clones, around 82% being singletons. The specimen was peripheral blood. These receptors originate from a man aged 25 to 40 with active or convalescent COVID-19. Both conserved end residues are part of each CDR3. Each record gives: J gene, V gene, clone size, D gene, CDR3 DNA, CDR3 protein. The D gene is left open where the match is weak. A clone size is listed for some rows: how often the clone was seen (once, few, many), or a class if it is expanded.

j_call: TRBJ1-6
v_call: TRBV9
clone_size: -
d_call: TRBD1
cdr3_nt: TGTGCCAGCAGCGTAGAGCCAGGGGGCGAAAATTCACCCCTCCACTTT
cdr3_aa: CASSVEPGGENSPLHF

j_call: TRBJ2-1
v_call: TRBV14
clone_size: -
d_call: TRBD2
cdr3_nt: TGTGCCAGCAGCCAAGTTGGGACTAGCGGGAATAACTACAATGAGCAGTTCTTC
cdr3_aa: CASSQVGTSGNNYNEQFF

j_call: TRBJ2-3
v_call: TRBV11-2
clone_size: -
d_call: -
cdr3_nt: TGTGCCAGCAGCCCCGTCGTGCCTAAACCCGTATTCACAGATACGCAGTATTTT
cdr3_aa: CASSPVVPKPVFTDTQYF

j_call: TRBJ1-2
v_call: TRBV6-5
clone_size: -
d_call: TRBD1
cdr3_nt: TGTGCCAGCAGCCAGGGACAGTCCGCTAACTATGGCTACACCTTC
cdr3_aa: CASSQGQSANYGYTF

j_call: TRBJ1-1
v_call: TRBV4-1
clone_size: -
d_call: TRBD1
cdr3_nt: TGCGCCAGCAGACCCCCGGGACAGGATTTGAACACTGAAGCTTTCTTT
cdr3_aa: CASRPPGQDLNTEAFF

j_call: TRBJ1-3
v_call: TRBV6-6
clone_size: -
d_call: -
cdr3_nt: TGTGCCAGCAGTTCGGACACCTCTGGAAACACCATATATTTT
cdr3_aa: CASSSDTSGNTIYF

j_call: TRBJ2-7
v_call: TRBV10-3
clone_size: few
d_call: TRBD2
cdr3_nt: TGTGCCATCAGAGATAGCGGGGGGAACTACGAGCAGTACTTC
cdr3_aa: CAIRDSGGNYEQYF

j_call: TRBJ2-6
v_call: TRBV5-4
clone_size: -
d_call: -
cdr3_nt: TGTGCCAGCAGCCCGCCCCAGGGTTTTTCTGGGGCCAACGTCCTGACTTTC
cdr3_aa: CASSPPQGFSGANVLTF

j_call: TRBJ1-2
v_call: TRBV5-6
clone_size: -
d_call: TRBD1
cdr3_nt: TGTGCCAGCAGCTTGTACAGGGGGAACTATGGCTACACCTTC
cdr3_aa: CASSLYRGNYGYTF

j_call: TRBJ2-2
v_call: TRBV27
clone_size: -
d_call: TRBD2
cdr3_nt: TGTGCCAGCAGTTTTGGACTAGCGGGAGGTTGGACCGGGGAGCTGTTTTTT
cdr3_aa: CASSFGLAGGWTGELFF

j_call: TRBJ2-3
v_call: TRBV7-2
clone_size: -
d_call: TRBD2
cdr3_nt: TGTGCCAGCAGCTTCAGCGAGCGGGGGCGACATACGCAGTATTTT
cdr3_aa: CASSFSERGRHTQYF

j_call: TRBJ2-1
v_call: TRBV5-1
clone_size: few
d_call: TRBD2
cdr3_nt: TGCGCCAGCACCCCGGCTAGCGGGAGGATTTCCTACAATGAGCAGTTCTTC
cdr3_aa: CASTPASGRISYNEQFF

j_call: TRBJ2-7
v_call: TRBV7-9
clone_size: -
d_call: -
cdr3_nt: TGTGCCAGCAGCTTAAGTTCAGGGCAGTACGAGCAGTACTTC
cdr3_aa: CASSLSSGQYEQYF

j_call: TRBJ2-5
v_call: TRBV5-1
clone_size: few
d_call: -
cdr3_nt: TGCGCCAGCAGCTTGGATCCCTTAACCCAGTACTTC
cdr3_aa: CASSLDPLTQYF

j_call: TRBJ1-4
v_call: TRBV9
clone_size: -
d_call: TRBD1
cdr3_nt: TGTGCCAGCAGCGTTGAGACAGGGGAGAATGAAAAACTGTTTTTT
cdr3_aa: CASSVETGENEKLFF

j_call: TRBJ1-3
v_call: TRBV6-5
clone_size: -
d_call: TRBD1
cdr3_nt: TGTGCCAGCAGTTACGGGACAGGGCGGTCCATATATTTT
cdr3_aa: CASSYGTGRSIYF